This T cell receptor beta chain was identified during a study of blood T cell repertoires in COVID-19. The CDR3 covers 17 residues. V was trimmed by 4 bases and J by 1 base, leaving 18 bases between them. Germline CDR1 is KGHDR and CDR2 is SFDVKD. The repertoire was sequenced with immunoSEQ multiplex PCR; TCRdb's copy has only in-frame clones and lacks some. The table includes over 250,000 clones, 75% to 90% detected once. The TCR comes from a man aged 50 or older with acute or convalescent COVID-19. This sequence joins TRBV24-1 and TRBJ1-1; perhaps TRBD1 as D (5 bases). Input material: peripheral blood. CDR3: CATSDLWEEQGNTEAFF. The CDR3 DNA follows: TGTGCCACCAGTGACCTATGGGAAGAGCAGGGGAACACTGAAGCTTTCTTT.